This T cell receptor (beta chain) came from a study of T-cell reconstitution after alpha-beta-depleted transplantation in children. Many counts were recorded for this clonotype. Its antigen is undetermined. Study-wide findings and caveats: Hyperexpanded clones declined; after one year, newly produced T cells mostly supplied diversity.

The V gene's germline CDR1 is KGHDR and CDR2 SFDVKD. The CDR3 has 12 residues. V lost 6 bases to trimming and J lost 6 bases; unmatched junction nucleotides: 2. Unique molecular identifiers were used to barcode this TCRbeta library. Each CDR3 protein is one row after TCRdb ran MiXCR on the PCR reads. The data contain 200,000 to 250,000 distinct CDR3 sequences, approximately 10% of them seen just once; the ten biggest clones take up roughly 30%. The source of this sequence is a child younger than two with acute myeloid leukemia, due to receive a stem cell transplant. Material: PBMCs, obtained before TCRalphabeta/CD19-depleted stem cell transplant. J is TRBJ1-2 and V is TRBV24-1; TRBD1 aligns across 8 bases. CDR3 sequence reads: CATSPGGDGYTF. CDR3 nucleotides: TGTGCCACCAGTCCAGGGGGCGATGGCTACACCTTC.